This entry lists 5 T cell receptor beta chains sequenced from one sample in a study of preoperative IRX-2 immunotherapy in early breast cancer. Treatment noted: preoperative locoregional IRX-2 cytokine immunotherapy. This table comes from immunoSEQ multiplex PCR, and its TCRdb copy is limited to in-frame clones, with some not included. The repertoire consists of 20,000 to 30,000 clones, with around 90% occurring once and the leading ten covering 28%. This material consisted of tumor tissue, taken after IRX-2 immunotherapy. The receptors were gathered from a human donor with breast cancer.

The chain combines TRBV19 with TRBJ1-1; D uncertain. The germline V gene has CDR1 LNHDA and CDR2 SQIVND (reference sequence). The CDR3 consists of 11 residues. V lost 3 bases and J 4 bases, leaving 3 bases between the germline ends. CDR3 in amino acids: CASSMRTEAFF. CDR3 nucleotide sequence: TGTGCCAGTAGTATGCGCACTGAAGCTTTCTTT.

The rearrangement links TRBV21-1 to TRBJ1-1; TRBD1, the table's D call, was not compared with the DNA. TRBV21-1 is recorded as a pseudogene. CDR3 length: 16 amino acids. For the CDR3, the DNA is TGTGCCAGCAGGCATAAGATAGACACAATTCGCACTGAAGCTTTCTTT. This codes for CASRHKIDTIRTEAFF.

The J gene is TRBJ2-5, the V gene TRBV19, with D perhaps matching TRBD2 (7 bases). This CDR3 comprises 15 residues. With 7 bases removed from V and 4 bases from J, the gap between germline ends came to 19 bases. Per germline, CDR1 LNHDA and CDR2 SQIVND (reference sequence). The CDR3 region is CASTIGGAHRETQYF. CDR3 in DNA: TGTGCCAGTACCATAGGGGGGGCGCACCGAGAGACCCAGTACTTC.

In its sample, this clone was seen once. This sequence joins TRBV30 and TRBJ1-2; the D gene is possibly TRBD1 (5 bases). The CDR3 totals 12 residues. V shed 6 bases and J shed 1 base, with 9 bases lying between them. Germline-derived CDR1 and CDR2 are GTSNPN and SVGIG (reference sequence). CDR3 DNA: TGTGCCTGCTTGGGGCTTAACTATGGCTACACCTTC. This codes for CACLGLNYGYTF.

CDR3 amino acids: CASRVSGTASMSYTF. CDR3 in DNA: TGTGCCAGCCGAGTTTCCGGGACAGCGTCCATGAGCTACACCTTC. This chain links TRBV28 with TRBJ1-2; TRBD1 matches 7 bases. This CDR3 is 15 amino acids long. Germline values: CDR1 MDHEN, CDR2 SYDVKM. The V segment lost 8 bases and the J segment 9 bases; nucleotides outside the gene matches: 18.